The 6 T cell receptor beta chains below all came from one sample that was sequenced in a study of CD8 T cells in ankylosing spondylitis. Their antigen targets remain unknown. Regarding the study as a whole: A TCR beta motif of roughly 8 highly homologous variants seemed to mark ankylosing spondylitis blood.

One entry per CDR3 protein results from TCRdb running MiXCR on the 5' RACE reads. This table holds 220,000 or so distinct CDR3 sequences, roughly 18% found once. The material sequenced was blood, either unsorted or a sorted T cell fraction (not recorded which). The source of these receptors is a male donor with ankylosing spondylitis.

A few counts support this clonotype. V usage is TRBV5-5 and J usage is TRBJ2-7; D might be TRBD2 (6 bases). Germline V lookup: CDR1 SGHKS, CDR2 YYEKEE (reference sequence). V lost 1 base to trimming and J lost 1 base, with 15 bases between them. The CDR3 spans 16 residues. The DNA for the CDR3 is TGTGCCAGCAGCTTGCGGCCCCCGGGGGATTCCTACGAGCAGTACTTC. Translating gives CASSLRPPGDSYEQYF.

This clonotype has more than one count but fewer than ten. CDR3 in amino acids: CASSFPTGGSNYGYTF. The DNA for the CDR3 is TGTGCCAGCAGCTTTCCGACAGGGGGCAGTAACTATGGCTACACCTTC. This chain connects TRBV5-5 to TRBJ1-2; 10 nucleotides line up with TRBD1. The V gene's germline CDR1 is SGHKS and CDR2 YYEKEE (reference sequence). Trimming removed 2 bases from V and 1 base from J; junction bases left unmatched: 5. The CDR3 covers 16 residues.

The chain uses TRBV4-1 and TRBJ2-1, with 10 bases identical to TRBD2. J lost 8 bases, V lost 3 bases, and 13 bases had no gene match. This CDR3 contains 17 residues. Germline V gene data show CDR1 as MGHRA and CDR2 as YSYEKL. The CDR3 bases are TGCGCCAGCAGCCAGGGCAAGAGCGGGGGGGCTGTCTATGAGCAGTTCTTC. This codes for CASSQGKSGGAVYEQFF.

The CDR3 region has the DNA TGCAGCGTTGAAGATAGCGGCGGGGACCGGGACAGGGTTCCCTACGAGCAGTACTTC. Translation gives CSVEDSGGDRDRVPYEQYF. The chain employs TRBV29-1 and TRBJ2-7, with 9 bases that match TRBD1. With 0 bases clipped from V and 2 bases from J, the junction kept 17 bases outside the gene matches. CDR3 size: 19 residues. Germline V gene data show CDR1 as SQVTM and CDR2 as ANQGSEA.

This clonotype was picked up a small number of times. The chain links TRBV27 to TRBJ1-1; D possibly corresponds to TRBD1 (6 bases). The CDR3 extends over 14 amino acids. Deletions cut 7 bases from V and 1 base from J, with 13 bases between. The germline V gene encodes CDR1 MNHEY and CDR2 SMNVEV (reference sequence). CDR3 sequence (DNA): TGTGCCAGCACCCCTTCGGGGGCGAACACTGAAGCTTTCTTT. Amino acids: CASTPSGANTEAFF.

The chain joins TRBV29-1 to TRBJ2-7; D might be TRBD2 (6 bases). Germline V gives CDR1 SQVTM, CDR2 ANQGSEA. Trimming stripped 4 bases from V and 3 bases from J, with 16 bases between. The CDR3 covers 14 residues. The CDR3 region is CSVGGPPDYYEQYF. In DNA form, the CDR3 reads TGCAGCGTTGGAGGGCCCCCGGACTACTACGAGCAGTACTTC.